This is a list of T cell receptor beta chains from one sample in a study of blood T cell repertoires in COVID-19. Here immunoSEQ multiplex PCR was the method, and the copy in TCRdb shows in-frame clones only, minus some. Of a few hundred thousand clones in the sample, around 92% were seen once. The material sequenced was PBMCs or T cells enriched from blood (not recorded which). The receptor set was obtained from a woman aged 25-40 years who had recovered from COVID-19. Both conserved end residues are part of each CDR3. A D gene is named only where the DNA matches it firmly. Size values are once, few and many counts, or a class for expanded clones, and some rows have none.

cdr3_aa	cdr3_nt	v_call	j_call	d_call	clone_size
CASSLGGLSTDTQYF	TGTGCCAGCAGTTTAGGGGGCCTTAGCACAGATACGCAGTATTTT	TRBV27	TRBJ2-3	.	.
CASSIFDRDFYGYTF	TGTGCCAGTAGTATCTTCGACAGGGACTTCTATGGCTACACCTTC	TRBV19	TRBJ1-2	TRBD1	.
CASSLREADTQYF	TGTGCCAGCAGCTTGCGGGAGGCAGATACGCAGTATTTT	TRBV5-4	TRBJ2-3	TRBD2	.
CASSQNAQTAQYF	TGTGCCAGCAGCCAAAATGCCCAAACGGCCCAGTACTTC	TRBV3-1/TRBV3-2	TRBJ2-5	.	.
CASSLAGTGGGDTQYF	TGTGCCAGCAGCTTGGCCGGGACAGGGGGCGGGGATACGCAGTATTTT	TRBV5-8	TRBJ2-3	TRBD1	.
CASSYLAGLYEQYF	TGTGCCAGCAGTTACCTAGCCGGTCTATACGAGCAGTACTTC	TRBV6-5	TRBJ2-7	.	.
CAWSGQGFGYTF	TGTGCCTGGAGCGGGCAGGGGTTTGGCTACACCTTC	TRBV30	TRBJ1-2	.	.
CSVRGQENYGYTF	TGCAGCGTTAGAGGACAGGAGAACTATGGCTACACCTTC	TRBV29-1	TRBJ1-2	TRBD1	.
CASSRTGAGYQETQYF	TGTGCCAGCAGCAGGACAGGGGCTGGATACCAAGAGACCCAGTACTTC	TRBV28	TRBJ2-5	TRBD1	.
CSVYSSGNFYEQYF	TGCAGCGTTTATAGTAGCGGGAATTTCTACGAGCAGTACTTC	TRBV29-1	TRBJ2-7	TRBD2	.
CASSSNTGNYYGYTF	TGTGCCAGCAGCTCCAATACAGGGAATTACTATGGCTACACCTTC	TRBV7-9	TRBJ1-2	.	.
CASSLGGGERKPQHF	TGTGCCAGCAGTTTAGGCGGGGGTGAGAGAAAGCCCCAGCATTTT	TRBV28	TRBJ1-5	.	.
CASSKGGAYEQYF	TGTGCCAGCAGCAAGGGGGGGGCCTACGAGCAGTACTTC	TRBV21-1	TRBJ2-7	.	.
CASSLGGRDTGELFF	TGTGCCAGCAGCTTGGGAGGGAGAGACACCGGGGAGCTGTTTTTT	TRBV7-9	TRBJ2-2	TRBD2	.
CASSLLFTEAFF	TGTGCCAGCAGCTTATTATTTACTGAAGCTTTCTTT	TRBV7-9	TRBJ1-1	.	.
CATSRDVGTKAFF	TGTGCCACCAGCAGAGATGTCGGCACTAAAGCTTTCTTT	TRBV15	TRBJ1-1	.	.
CAISGFRTGVTKNIQYF	TGTGCCATCAGTGGATTCCGGACAGGGGTGACCAAAAACATTCAGTACTTC	TRBV10-3	TRBJ2-4	TRBD1	.
CASSVAVGRGGQFTDTQYF	TGTGCCAGCAGCGTAGCAGTTGGGAGAGGGGGTCAGTTTACAGATACGCAGTATTTT	TRBV9	TRBJ2-3	.	.
CASRTIGELAKNIQYF	TGTGCCAGTAGGACGATAGGGGAACTAGCCAAAAACATTCAGTACTTC	TRBV19	TRBJ2-4	.	.
CASSLESRGYTIYF	TGTGCCAGCAGCTTAGAGTCCAGGGGGTACACCATATATTTT	TRBV11-2	TRBJ1-3	TRBD1	.
CASQGDEGAQYF	TGTGCCAGTCAGGGAGATGAGGGGGCCCAGTACTTC	TRBV2	TRBJ2-7	TRBD1	.
CASSFPGQNEKLFF	TGTGCCAGCAGCTTTCCGGGACAGAATGAAAAACTGTTTTTT	TRBV7-2	TRBJ1-4	TRBD1	.
CASSSWGREQETQYF	TGTGCCAGCAGCTCTTGGGGCAGGGAACAAGAGACCCAGTACTTC	TRBV7-2	TRBJ2-5	.	.
CASRWRSGKSYGYTF	TGCGCCAGCAGGTGGAGGTCCGGGAAGAGCTATGGCTACACCTTC	TRBV5-1	TRBJ1-2	.	.
CASSRNPGEREYYEQYF	TGTGCCAGCAGCCGGAACCCGGGGGAGCGGGAGTACTACGAGCAGTACTTC	TRBV6-2/TRBV6-3	TRBJ2-7	TRBD2	.
CASSSLMGGTGELFF	TGTGCCAGCAGCTCTCTAATGGGGGGAACCGGGGAGCTGTTTTTT	TRBV7-2	TRBJ2-2	.	.
CASSLEIDYEQYF	TGTGCCAGCAGCTTAGAGATAGATTACGAGCAGTACTTC	TRBV11-2	TRBJ2-7	.	.
CATSREVAGNEQFF	TGTGCCACCAGCAGAGAAGTCGCGGGAAATGAGCAGTTCTTC	TRBV15	TRBJ2-1	.	.
CAISGRGTVNTEAFF	TGTGCCATCAGTGGGAGGGGAACCGTGAACACTGAAGCTTTCTTT	TRBV10-3	TRBJ1-1	.	.
CASSVRVLAGVITGELFF	TGTGCCAGCAGCGTTAGGGTTCTAGCGGGAGTTATCACCGGGGAGCTGTTTTTT	TRBV7-2	TRBJ2-2	TRBD2	.
CASSLGDYTYNEQFF	TGTGCCAGCAGCTTAGGGGACTATACCTACAATGAGCAGTTCTTC	TRBV7-2	TRBJ2-1	TRBD2	.
CASQQGAITEAFF	TGTGCCAGTCAACAGGGGGCAATCACTGAAGCTTTCTTT	TRBV19	TRBJ1-1	TRBD1	few
CASSPTSGSRYNEQFF	TGTGCCAGCAGCCCCACTAGCGGGAGCAGGTACAATGAGCAGTTCTTC	TRBV7-9	TRBJ2-1	TRBD2	once
CASSLGLAGVSTGELFF	TGTGCCAGCAGCCTGGGACTAGCGGGAGTATCCACCGGGGAGCTGTTTTTT	TRBV27	TRBJ2-2	TRBD2	.
CASSLGGQGPLAGELFF	TGTGCCAGCAGCTTGGGAGGACAGGGGCCTTTAGCCGGGGAGCTGTTTTTT	TRBV5-4	TRBJ2-2	TRBD1	.
CSVDGLTANTEAFF	TGCAGCGTCGATGGGCTGACAGCGAACACTGAAGCTTTCTTT	TRBV29-1	TRBJ1-1	.	.
CATSDLDGRGDEQFF	TGTGCCACCAGTGATTTAGACGGGAGGGGCGATGAGCAGTTCTTC	TRBV24-1	TRBJ2-1	TRBD2	.
CASSPTGEGTQYF	TGTGCCAGCAGCCCGACAGGGGAGGGGACCCAGTACTTC	TRBV6-5	TRBJ2-5	.	.
CATSTSPGEGSYNEQFF	TGTGCCACCAGCACCTCCCCCGGGGAGGGGTCTTACAATGAGCAGTTCTTC	TRBV15	TRBJ2-1	TRBD2	.
CASSSGMGSSGEQFF	TGCGCCAGCAGCTCCGGGATGGGGAGTTCGGGTGAGCAGTTCTTC	TRBV5-1	TRBJ2-1	.	.
CASARALYGYTF	TGTGCCAGCGCCAGGGCCCTCTATGGCTACACCTTC	TRBV2	TRBJ1-2	.	.
CASSYSIRGSYEQYF	TGTGCCAGCAGTTACTCGATCAGGGGGTCCTACGAGCAGTACTTC	TRBV6-5	TRBJ2-7	TRBD1	.
CASWEGMSNQPQHF	TGTGCCTCCTGGGAGGGGATGAGCAATCAGCCCCAGCATTTT	TRBV6-5	TRBJ1-5	.	.
CASTIRLAKNIQYF	TGTGCCAGCACTATAAGACTAGCCAAAAACATTCAGTACTTC	TRBV6-5	TRBJ2-4	.	once
CASSSGVVGGYTF	TGTGCCAGCAGTTCAGGGGTGGTAGGTGGCTACACCTTC	TRBV5-6	TRBJ1-2	.	.
CSVEEEGDEQFF	TGCAGCGTTGAAGAGGAAGGGGATGAGCAGTTCTTC	TRBV29-1	TRBJ2-1	.	.
CASSEKTYENIQYF	TGTGCCAGCAGTGAAAAGACTTATGAAAACATTCAGTACTTC	TRBV2	TRBJ2-4	.	.
CASSSRGGGNTIYF	TGTGCCAGCAGCTCAAGGGGCGGTGGAAACACCATATATTTT	TRBV27	TRBJ1-3	.	.
CASQPPSTMNTEAFF	TGTGCCAGCCAACCACCCTCTACTATGAACACTGAAGCTTTCTTT	TRBV18	TRBJ1-1	.	.
CASSLGPGGQGPYGYTF	TGTGCCAGCAGCTTAGGCCCCGGGGGACAGGGACCTTATGGCTACACCTTC	TRBV7-2	TRBJ1-2	TRBD1	.
CASSLVQGGSTEAFF	TGTGCCAGCAGCTTAGTACAGGGTGGATCCACTGAAGCTTTCTTT	TRBV7-8	TRBJ1-1	.	.